Listed here are 14 T cell receptor beta chains from one sample, sequenced in a study of blood T cell repertoires in COVID-19. The data were produced by immunoSEQ multiplex PCR, yet TCRdb's version contains in-frame clones alone and is incomplete. There are 40,000 to 65,000 clones in the sample; roughly 86% occur only once, and approximately 12% lies in the top ten. Specimen: peripheral blood. The origin of the receptors is a man aged 65-85 years with active COVID-19.

CDR3 residues: CAWSASSRSYGYTF. The CDR3 bases are TGTGCCTGGAGTGCTTCTTCCAGATCCTATGGCTACACCTTC. The V gene is TRBV30, the J gene TRBJ1-2; no reliable D call. Trimming shortened V by 1 base and J by 4 bases, and 13 bases separated the two germline ends. CDR3 size: 14 residues. Germline V gene data show CDR1 as GTSNPN and CDR2 as SVGIG (reference sequence).

The chain combines TRBV29-1 with TRBJ1-4; TRBD1 matches 9 bases. CDR3 length equals 16 residues. Germline V gene data show CDR1 as SQVTM and CDR2 as ANQGSEA. Trimming removed 4 bases from V and 0 bases from J; junction bases left unmatched: 6. This chain's CDR3 is CSVGGQGYATNEKLFF. DNA of the CDR3: TGCAGCGTTGGGGGACAGGGATACGCAACTAATGAAAAACTGTTTTTT.

V usage is TRBV11-2 and J usage is TRBJ2-5; maybe TRBD2 (6 bases). The germline CDR1 and CDR2 sequences are SGHAT and FQNNGV. V was cut by 5 bases and J by 5 bases, with 21 bases left in between. This CDR3 has 16 amino acids. The CDR3 loop reads CASSPIRGGDGETQYF. The CDR3 DNA sequence: TGTGCCAGCAGCCCCATCCGCGGCGGGGATGGGGAGACCCAGTACTTC.

The chain recombines TRBV5-6 with TRBJ2-3; D possibly corresponds to TRBD2 (5 bases). The germline V gene has CDR1 SGHDT and CDR2 YYEEEE. V lost 2 bases to trimming and J lost 5 bases, with 12 bases between them. The CDR3 runs 14 residues. The CDR3 spells CASSFGITIDTQYF. The CDR3 DNA follows: TGTGCCAGCAGCTTCGGGATCACAATAGATACGCAGTATTTT.

V is TRBV28 and J is TRBJ1-2; tentative D call: TRBD1 (5 bases). This CDR3 has 16 residues. CDR1 MDHEN and CDR2 SYDVKM come from the germline V gene. V was shortened by 1 base and J by 6 bases, with 18 bases between the two germline ends. The CDR3 loop is CASSLSPPRVEHGYTF. DNA for the CDR3: TGTGCCAGCAGTTTATCCCCCCCCAGGGTGGAGCATGGCTACACCTTC.

The chain has TRBV2 and TRBJ2-5; D uncertain. V gave up 4 bases and J gave up 5 bases, with 11 bases separating them. The CDR3 extends over 13 amino acids. Germline V gives CDR1 SNHLY, CDR2 FYNNEI. The CDR3 nucleotides are TGTGCCAGCAGTGCTGACTTCAAGGAGACCCAGTACTTC. Translation gives CASSADFKETQYF.

The rearrangement joins TRBV9 to TRBJ1-2; tentative D call: TRBD1 (6 bases). The CDR3 has 15 amino acids. The V and J ends lost 4 bases and 5 bases respectively, with 18 bases between them. Germline V lookup: CDR1 SGDLS, CDR2 YYNGEE. Here the CDR3 reads CASSPREGTGYGYTF. The CDR3 bases are TGTGCCAGCAGCCCGCGTGAAGGAACAGGGTATGGCTACACCTTC.

The V call is TRBV2, the J call TRBJ1-3; D unclear. Trimming removed 5 bases from V and 4 bases from J, with 6 bases in between. CDR1 is SNHLY and CDR2 is FYNNEI in the germline V gene. The CDR3 consists of 12 residues. The CDR3 loop reads CASSPEGNTIYF. The CDR3 DNA follows: TGTGCCAGCAGTCCGGAGGGAAACACCATATATTTT.

The rearrangement joins TRBV19 to TRBJ2-3; 10 bases line up with TRBD2. Germline CDR1 LNHDA, CDR2 SQIVND (reference sequence). With V trimmed by 4 bases and J by 5 bases, 6 bases remained unmatched. The CDR3 loop spans 15 amino acids. CDR3 region: CASSKPSGGEDTQYF. Here the CDR3 DNA reads TGTGCCAGTAGTAAACCTAGCGGGGGAGAAGATACGCAGTATTTT.

The CDR3 nucleotides read TGTGCCAGCAGTAAACTACAGACAGGGCGAGCTTTCTTT. This sequence encodes CASSKLQTGRAFF. The chain carries TRBV6-5 and TRBJ1-1, with 7 bases that match TRBD1. Germline lookup yields CDR1 MNHEY and CDR2 SVGAGI. Trimming removed 5 bases from V and 10 bases from J; junction bases left unmatched: 10. The CDR3 contains 13 residues.

This chain links TRBV13 with TRBJ1-1, with D maybe TRBD1 (5 bases). The ends were cut back, 3 bases at V and 5 bases at J, with 16 bases in the middle. From germline, CDR1 is PRHDT and CDR2 FYEKMQ (reference sequence). The CDR3 is made up of 15 amino acids. The CDR3 loop reads CASSFRQPQGTEAFF. Written as DNA, the CDR3 is TGTGCCAGCAGCTTCAGACAGCCCCAAGGGACTGAAGCTTTCTTT.

The chain links TRBV5-1 to TRBJ1-1, with D maybe TRBD1 (6 bases). Germline assignment: CDR1 SGHRS and CDR2 YFSETQ. Trimming removed 0 bases from V and 0 bases from J, with 6 bases in between. This CDR3 is built from 14 residues. The CDR3: CASSLDRVNTEAFF. The CDR3 bases are TGCGCCAGCAGCTTGGACAGGGTGAACACTGAAGCTTTCTTT.

The rearrangement joins TRBV5-1 to TRBJ1-2, with 10 bases aligning to TRBD1. CDR1 and CDR2 from the germline V gene are SGHRS and YFSETQ. The CDR3 spans 16 residues. V was clipped by 0 bases and J by 4 bases; unmatched bases: 6. The CDR3 protein is CASSLGGTGDLYGYTF. DNA for the CDR3: TGCGCCAGCAGCTTGGGGGGGACAGGGGACCTCTATGGCTACACCTTC.

This clone was recorded only once. The chain has TRBV18 and TRBJ1-1; D is ambiguous. V shed 6 bases and J shed 1 base, with 12 bases lying between them. The CDR3 consists of 14 residues. The germline V gene has CDR1 KGHSH and CDR2 LQKENI. CDR3: CASSRRDWNTEAFF. The CDR3 nucleotides read TGTGCCAGCTCGAGAAGAGACTGGAACACTGAAGCTTTCTTT. Using reference TRBV18 and TRBJ1-1 for the parts outside the CDR3, the full variable domain is NAGVMQNPRHLVRRRGQEARLRCSPMKGHSHVYWYRQLPEEGLKFMVYLQKENIIDESGMPKERFSAEFPKEGPSILRIQQVVRGDSAAYFCASSRRDWNTEAFFGQGTRLTVV.